This T cell receptor beta chain was found in a study of blood T cells in healthy people across ages. Looking at the study overall: Using template switching, researchers captured about one barcoded beta molecule for each two T cells. Whole-study findings and limits: A greater number of naive CD4+ cells and higher diversity distinguished long-lived donors from aged donors. Using unsorted PBMCs precluded a conclusive naive versus antigen-experienced comparison.

A second PCR of 7 to 11 cycles used a sample-barcoded 5' primer and a J-beta primer mix. TCRdb itself ran the 5' RACE reads through MiXCR, one entry per CDR3 protein. The sample lists hundreds of thousands of distinct CDR3 sequences, approximately 26% occurring once. In its sample, this clonotype was seen a few times. Its antigen is still unknown. The data also belong to a second study, concerning T cells of mothers and their children.

This TCR came from a boy aged 2 to 10 in good health. The sequencing sample was made of blood.

In DNA form, the CDR3 reads TGTGCCAGCAGCTTTCAACCATTAGCGGGAAGGGAGACCCAGTACTTC. Its protein is CASSFQPLAGRETQYF. This chain connects TRBV5-5 to TRBJ2-5; 8 bases line up with TRBD2. Germline-derived CDR1 and CDR2 are SGHKS and YYEKEE (reference sequence). V was pared by 2 bases and J by 5 bases, with 11 bases of the junction left unmatched. The CDR3 is 16 amino acids. Full variable domain (missing parts from reference TRBV5-5 and TRBJ2-5): DAGVTQSPTHLIKTRGQQVTLRCSPISGHKSVSWYQQVLGQGPQFIFQYYEKEERGRGNFPDRFSARQFPNYSSELNVNALLLGDSALYLCASSFQPLAGRETQYFGPGTRLLVL.